The 24 T cell receptor beta chains in this list originate from one sample, sequenced in a study of a mutant IDH1 vaccine in newly diagnosed glioma (dated by TCRdb to the early 2020s). The method behind the library was the immunoSEQ multiplex PCR assay. In TCRdb, the immuneACCESS table is reduced to in-frame sequences with V and J assigned. These tables do not hold every clone; where another copy was compared, an unresolved V gene accounts for under half, and the others remain unexplained. Counted in this sample were 50,000 to 60,000 clones; approximately 80% of them appeared once. In total, the top ten clones hold 5% to 8% of the sample. Antigens for these TCRs are unknown. The time point label here, explained by the study, means: week 23, last vaccination. Every vaccine dose consisted of 300 ug of a 20-mer mutant IDH1 peptide in Montanide, administered subcutaneously together with topical imiquimod.

This specimen was PBMCs, taken from a glioma patient whose treatment included an IDH1 peptide vaccine. The source is a man aged 40-49 years with glioma.

The chain recombines TRBV30 with TRBJ2-7, with 7 bases aligning to TRBD1. The CDR3 length is 15 residues. V was clipped by 2 bases and J by 1 base; unmatched bases: 8. CDR1 and CDR2 from the germline V gene are GTSNPN and SVGIG (reference sequence). The CDR3 nucleotides read TGTGCCTGGAGTTATGGGGTCAGGGGGTCCTACGAGCAGTACTTC. Translated: CAWSYGVRGSYEQYF. Drawing the rest from reference TRBV30 and TRBJ2-7, the complete variable domain is SQTIHQWPATLVQPVGSPLSLECTVEGTSNPNLYWYRQAAGRGLQLLFYSVGIGQISSEVPQNLSASRPQDRQFILSSKKLLLSDSGFYLCAWSYGVRGSYEQYFGPGTRLTVT.

The V gene is TRBV2, the J gene TRBJ2-3; D assignment may be TRBD1 or TRBD2 (5 bases each). CDR3 size: 16 residues. The V end was cut by 0 bases, the J end by 1 base, with 11 bases between. CDR1 is SNHLY and CDR2 is FYNNEI in the germline V gene. The DNA for the CDR3 is TGTGCCAGCAGTGAAGCCGAGGGGTGGGGCACAGATACGCAGTATTTT. Translated: CASSEAEGWGTDTQYF.

The V call is TRBV7-2, the J call TRBJ2-5, with TRBD2 matching over 9 bases. V gave up 3 bases and J gave up 4 bases; unmatched junction bases: 3. Germline V gene data show CDR1 as SGHTA and CDR2 as FQGNSA. The CDR3 is 14 amino acids. The CDR3 sequence: CASSFSSGAETQYF. The CDR3 DNA sequence: TGTGCCAGCAGCTTCTCTAGCGGGGCAGAGACCCAGTACTTC.

V gene TRBV19 combines with J gene TRBJ2-5; 10 nucleotides align to TRBD1. V shed 5 bases, J shed 5 bases, and the junction held 5 bases outside the gene matches. Germline CDR1 is LNHDA and CDR2 is SQIVND (reference sequence). The CDR3 totals 14 residues. CDR3 sequence: CASSPTGGRETQYF. The CDR3 DNA reads as TGTGCCAGTAGTCCGACAGGGGGCCGGGAGACCCAGTACTTC. The variable domain in full, completed from reference TRBV19 and TRBJ2-5, reads DGGITQSPKYLFRKEGQNVTLSCEQNLNHDAMYWYRQDPGQGLRLIYYSQIVNDFQKGDIAEGYSVSREKKESFPLTVTSAQKNPTAFYLCASSPTGGRETQYFGPGTRLLVL.

The chain combines TRBV6-5 with TRBJ2-7; D remains ambiguous. The V end lost 6 bases, the J end lost 4 bases, and 19 bases lay between the germline ends. Germline assignment: CDR1 MNHEY and CDR2 SVGAGI. The CDR3 length is 15 residues. For the CDR3, the DNA is TGTGCCAGCAGCCCGGACGTGCTCACAAGTTACGAGCAGTACTTC. The encoded protein is CASSPDVLTSYEQYF.

This clone was seen a handful of times. The CDR3 is CASSQLAGDYNEQFF. The CDR3 nucleotides are TGTGCCAGCAGCCAACTAGCGGGGGACTACAATGAGCAGTTCTTC. The chain carries TRBV6-5 and TRBJ2-1; 11 bases are shared with TRBD2. CDR3 length: 15 residues. Per the germline V gene, CDR1 is MNHEY and CDR2 is SVGAGI. With 6 bases clipped from V and 3 bases from J, the junction kept 4 bases outside the gene matches.

This chain links TRBV10-1 with TRBJ2-7; TRBD1 aligns across 8 bases. Germline lookup yields CDR1 WNHNN and CDR2 SYGVQD (reference sequence). The CDR3 length is 15 residues. Trimming took 0 bases from V and 6 from J; bases not matched to a gene: 7. CDR3 residues: CASSESRQGLTEQYF. The CDR3 nucleotides read TGCGCCAGCAGTGAGTCGAGACAGGGGTTAACCGAGCAGTACTTC.

This chain links TRBV19 with TRBJ1-1, with D unclear. CDR1 is LNHDA, CDR2 SQIVND, per germline (reference sequence). The CDR3 runs to 10 residues. DNA of the CDR3: TGTGTCTCAGGGAACACTGAAGCTTTCTTT. Protein sequence: CVSGNTEAFF. Based on the CDR3 plus reference TRBV19 and TRBJ1-1, the full variable domain is DGGITQSPKYLFRKEGQNVTLSCEQNLNHDAMYWYRQDPGQGLRLIYYSQIVNDFQKGDIAEGYSVSREKKESFPLTVTSAQKNPTAFYLCVSGNTEAFFGQGTRLTVV.

V usage is TRBV7-2 and J usage is TRBJ1-1; TRBD1 matches 7 bases. Germline V gene lookup returns CDR1 SGHTA and CDR2 FQGNSA. This CDR3 is 14 amino acids long. J gave up 6 bases and V 5 bases, and 9 bases lay outside the gene matches. DNA for the CDR3: TGTGCCAGCAGCCGGGCCAGGGGGGACCCTGAAGCTTTCTTT. Residues: CASSRARGDPEAFF. The entire variable domain, with the rest obtained from reference TRBV7-2 and TRBJ1-1, is as follows: GAGVSQSPSNKVTEKGKDVELRCDPISGHTALYWYRQSLGQGLEFLIYFQGNSAPDKSGLPSDRFSAERTGGSVSTLTIQRTQQEDSAVYLCASSRARGDPEAFFGQGTRLTVV.

The V call is TRBV10-1, the J call TRBJ2-7; D is possibly TRBD2 (6 bases). Looked up from germline, CDR1 is WNHNN and CDR2 is SYGVQD (reference sequence). With 4 bases removed from V and 7 bases from J, the gap between germline ends came to 14 bases. The CDR3 totals 13 residues. The CDR3 spells CASSAGGTGEQYF. In DNA form, the CDR3 reads TGCGCCAGCAGTGCCGGGGGTACGGGGGAGCAGTACTTC.

Of note for this clone: The sample has other DNA sequences that encode this CDR3 too. The chain combines TRBV5-1 with TRBJ2-5; 7 bases align to TRBD2. CDR3 length: 14 residues. From germline, CDR1 is SGHRS and CDR2 YFSETQ. V dropped 1 base and J dropped 4; count of bases not matched to a gene: 4. CDR3 sequence (DNA): TGCGCCAGCAGCTTGTCGGGGGGAGGAGAGACCCAGTACTTC. Its protein is CASSLSGGGETQYF.

The J gene is TRBJ2-5, the V gene TRBV5-1, with a weak D call TRBD1 (5 bases). Germline CDR1 and CDR2: SGHRS and YFSETQ. The CDR3 loop spans 12 amino acids. With 6 bases removed from V and 2 bases from J, the gap between germline ends came to 8 bases. This CDR3 is CASMAGQETQYF. The DNA of the CDR3 is TGCGCCAGCATGGCAGGGCAAGAGACCCAGTACTTC.

The chain uses TRBV6-5 and TRBJ1-5; possible D gene TRBD1, 5 bases. Germline V CDR1 and CDR2: MNHEY, SVGAGI. This CDR3 has 13 residues. Trimming took off 6 bases at V and 6 bases at J, with 12 bases between the two ends. The CDR3 loop reads CASRTVQGQPQHF. The CDR3 coding sequence is TGTGCCAGCAGGACAGTTCAGGGTCAGCCCCAGCATTTT.

V is TRBV6-5 and J is TRBJ2-1; TRBD1 matches 8 bases. The germline V gene encodes CDR1 MNHEY and CDR2 SVGAGI. The CDR3 has 16 amino acids. The J segment lost 6 bases and the V segment lost 2 bases, leaving 9 bases of the junction unmatched. The CDR3 region is CASSYRDRGGINEQFF. The CDR3 DNA follows: TGTGCCAGCAGTTACCGTGACAGGGGCGGCATCAATGAGCAGTTCTTC.

The chain is built from TRBV6-6 and TRBJ1-4; a weak D match, TRBD1 (6 bases). Trimming shortened V by 0 bases and J by 6 bases, and 8 bases separated the two germline ends. Germline assignment: CDR1 MNHNY and CDR2 SVGAGI (reference sequence). The CDR3 is 14 amino acids. As DNA, the CDR3 is TGTGCCAGCAGTTACTCAGGGGGAGATGAAAAACTGTTTTTT. This translates into CASSYSGGDEKLFF.

This rearrangement joins TRBV23-1 to TRBJ1-4, with D possibly being TRBD1 (6 bases). TRBV23-1 is designated an ORF whose function remains uncertain. This CDR3 spans 13 amino acids. With 7 bases removed from V and 13 bases from J, the gap between germline ends came to 19 bases. In DNA form, the CDR3 reads TGCGCCAGCACCCCGCGGGGGCGGAAAGGACTGTTTTTT. This codes for CASTPRGRKGLFF.

The chain uses TRBV29-1 and TRBJ2-5; 9 bases fit TRBD1. Germline trimming cut 0 bases from V and 5 bases from J; bases unmatched to any gene: 7. Germline V lookup: CDR1 SQVTM, CDR2 ANQGSEA. The CDR3 has 15 amino acids. The CDR3: CSVEDRDRVLETQYF. The CDR3 nucleotides are TGCAGCGTTGAAGATAGGGACAGGGTTTTGGAGACCCAGTACTTC.

This chain joins TRBV6-1 and TRBJ2-7; D is possibly TRBD1 (6 bases). Germline V gives CDR1 MNHNS, CDR2 SASEGT. With 8 bases removed from V and 0 bases from J, the gap between germline ends came to 11 bases. CDR3 length equals 13 residues. CDR3 sequence: CASWDMDSYEQYF. The DNA of the CDR3 is TGTGCCAGCTGGGACATGGACTCCTACGAGCAGTACTTC.

As for this clone: One end of the junction does not line up with germline, which may come from a read error. The V and J genes are TRBV2 and TRBJ2-7; tentative D call: TRBD1 (7 bases). Germline V lookup: CDR1 SNHLY, CDR2 FYNNEI. The CDR3 runs 13 residues. The CDR3: CASREGSGGEQYF. CDR3 in DNA: TGTGCCAGCAGAGAAGGATCAGGGGGGGAGCAGTACTTC.

The rearrangement uses TRBV5-6 and TRBJ1-2, with D uncertain. Per the germline V gene, CDR1 is SGHDT and CDR2 is YYEEEE. This CDR3 has 15 amino acids. V lost 1 base and J 4 bases, leaving 14 bases between the germline ends. CDR3 region: CASSLLGISAYGYTF. Here the CDR3 DNA reads TGTGCCAGCAGCTTGTTAGGGATTTCTGCCTATGGCTACACCTTC.

The chain is built from TRBV2 and TRBJ1-5; D not resolved. CDR1 and CDR2 from the germline V gene are SNHLY and FYNNEI. CDR3 length: 16 residues. Trimming took off 5 bases at V and 1 base at J, with 15 bases between the two ends. The CDR3 protein is CASSSSMGRSNQPQHF. The CDR3 nucleotides read TGTGCCAGCAGTTCGTCGATGGGTAGGAGCAATCAGCCCCAGCATTTT.

The chain couples TRBV11-2 to TRBJ1-2; 8 nucleotides line up with TRBD1. The CDR3 runs to 17 residues. V lost 0 bases to trimming and J lost 2 bases; unmatched junction nucleotides: 8. Germline values: CDR1 SGHAT, CDR2 FQNNGV. For the CDR3, the DNA is TGTGCCAGCAGCTTAGATCTCAGGGGGACAGGCAACTATGGCTACACCTTC. Translated, it gives CASSLDLRGTGNYGYTF.

This chain connects TRBV4-2 to TRBJ2-3, with 8 bases identical to TRBD2. The germline V gene has CDR1 LGHNA and CDR2 YNFKEQ. V lost 7 bases and J lost 4; bases outside the gene matches: 7. CDR3 length: 14 residues. CDR3 in amino acids: CASNRGGLPDTQYF. The CDR3 DNA reads TGTGCCAGCAACCGGGGGGGCCTCCCAGATACGCAGTATTTT.

The gene calls are TRBV11-1 and TRBJ2-2; D is ambiguous. Germline V gene sequence: CDR1 SGHAT, CDR2 FQDESV (reference sequence). V shed 5 bases and J shed 1 base, with 11 bases lying between them. The CDR3 is 15 amino acids. As DNA, the CDR3 is TGTGCCAGCAGCCCAACCGCAGAGAACACCGGGGAGCTGTTTTTT. Its protein product is CASSPTAENTGELFF.